This paragraph reports one TCR beta chain. The junction shows a germline mismatch at one end, possibly a read error. The data originate from a study of response to subunit inactivated influenza vaccine. The CDR3 length is 15 residues. Germline values: CDR1 ENHRY, CDR2 SYGVKD. TCRdb re-derived calls from the RT-PCR reads in MiXCR, one entry per CDR3 protein. The sample consists of about 500,000 distinct CDR3 sequences, approximately 12% of them appearing once. The clonotype was recovered from a man aged 45 to 65 who received an inactivated influenza vaccine. The chain links TRBV10-3 to TRBJ2-1; 7 nucleotides agree with TRBD1. This specimen consisted of PBMCs from blood, obtained 35 to 45 days after vaccination. For the CDR3, the DNA is TGTGCCATCAGTGAACGGGACAGCTCCTCCAATGAGCAGTTCTTC. Translation: CAISERDSSSNEQFF.